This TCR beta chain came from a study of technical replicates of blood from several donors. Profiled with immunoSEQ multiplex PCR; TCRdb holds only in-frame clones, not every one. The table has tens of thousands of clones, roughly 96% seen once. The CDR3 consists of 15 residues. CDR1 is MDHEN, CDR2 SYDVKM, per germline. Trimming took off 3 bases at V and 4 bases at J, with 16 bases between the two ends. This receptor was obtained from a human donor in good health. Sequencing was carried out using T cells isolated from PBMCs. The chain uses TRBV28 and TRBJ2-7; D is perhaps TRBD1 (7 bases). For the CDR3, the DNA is TGTGCCAGCAGTTTCTCGGTGCAGGGGGGATACGAGCAGTACTTC. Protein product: CASSFSVQGGYEQYF. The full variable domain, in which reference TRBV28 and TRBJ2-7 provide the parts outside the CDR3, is DVKVTQSSRYLVKRTGEKVFLECVQDMDHENMFWYRQDPGLGLRLIYFSYDVKMKEKGDIPEGYSVSREKKERFSLILESASTNQTSMYLCASSFSVQGGYEQYFGPGTRLTVT.